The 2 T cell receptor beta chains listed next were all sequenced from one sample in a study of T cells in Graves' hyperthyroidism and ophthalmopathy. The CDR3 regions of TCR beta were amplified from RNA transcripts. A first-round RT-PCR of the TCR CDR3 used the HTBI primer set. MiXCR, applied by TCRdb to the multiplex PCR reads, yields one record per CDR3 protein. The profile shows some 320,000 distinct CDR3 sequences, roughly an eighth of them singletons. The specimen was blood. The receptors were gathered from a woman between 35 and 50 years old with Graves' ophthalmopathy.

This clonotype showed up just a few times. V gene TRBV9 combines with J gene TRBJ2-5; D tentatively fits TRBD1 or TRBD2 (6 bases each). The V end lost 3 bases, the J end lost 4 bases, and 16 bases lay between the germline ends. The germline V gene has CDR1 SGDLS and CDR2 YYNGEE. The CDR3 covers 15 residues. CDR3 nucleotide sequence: TGTGCCAGCAGCGCCCGTGGGGGGCTCTTAGAGACCCAGTACTTC. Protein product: CASSARGGLLETQYF.

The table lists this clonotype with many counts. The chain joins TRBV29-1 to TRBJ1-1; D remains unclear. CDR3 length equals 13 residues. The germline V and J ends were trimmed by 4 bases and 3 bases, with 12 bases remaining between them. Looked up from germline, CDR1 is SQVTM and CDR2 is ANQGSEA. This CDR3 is CSVAKGVYTEAFF. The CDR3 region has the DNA TGCAGCGTTGCGAAGGGAGTGTACACTGAAGCTTTCTTT. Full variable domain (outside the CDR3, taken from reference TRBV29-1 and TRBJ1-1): SAVISQKPSRDICQRGTSLTIQCQVDSQVTMMFWYRQQPGQSLTLIATANQGSEATYESGFVIDKFPISRPNLTFSTLTVSNMSPEDSSIYLCSVAKGVYTEAFFGQGTRLTVV.